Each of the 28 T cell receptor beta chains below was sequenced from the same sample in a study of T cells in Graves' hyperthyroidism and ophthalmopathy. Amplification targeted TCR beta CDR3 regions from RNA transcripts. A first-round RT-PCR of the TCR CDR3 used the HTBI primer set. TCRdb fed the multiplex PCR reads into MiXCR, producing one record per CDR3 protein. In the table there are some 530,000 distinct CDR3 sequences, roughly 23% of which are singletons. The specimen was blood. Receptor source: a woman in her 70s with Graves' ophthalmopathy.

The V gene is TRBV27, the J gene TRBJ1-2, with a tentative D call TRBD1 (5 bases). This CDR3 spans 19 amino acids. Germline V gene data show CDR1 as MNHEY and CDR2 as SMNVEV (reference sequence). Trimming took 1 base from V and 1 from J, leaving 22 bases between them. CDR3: CASSLYGPSGGGDNYGYTF. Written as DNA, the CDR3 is TGTGCCAGCAGTTTATATGGCCCCTCTGGGGGAGGGGATAACTATGGCTACACCTTC.

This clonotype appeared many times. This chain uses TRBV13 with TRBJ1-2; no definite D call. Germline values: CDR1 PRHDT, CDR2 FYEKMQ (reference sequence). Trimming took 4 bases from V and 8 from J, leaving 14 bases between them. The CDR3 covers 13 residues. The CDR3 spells CASSSGRLRGYTF. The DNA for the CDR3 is TGTGCCAGCAGCTCGGGCAGGCTTAGGGGCTACACCTTC. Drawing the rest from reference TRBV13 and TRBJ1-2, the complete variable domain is AAGVIQSPRHLIKEKRETATLKCYPIPRHDTVYWYQQGPGQDPQFLISFYEKMQSDKGSIPDRFSAQQFSDYHSELNMSSLELGDSALYFCASSSGRLRGYTFGSGTRLTVV.

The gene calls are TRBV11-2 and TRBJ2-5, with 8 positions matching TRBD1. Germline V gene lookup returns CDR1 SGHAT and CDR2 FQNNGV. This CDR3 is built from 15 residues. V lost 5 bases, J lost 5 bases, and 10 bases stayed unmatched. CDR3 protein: CASSKGQGSFETQYF. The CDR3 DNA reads TGTGCCAGCAGCAAAGGACAGGGATCGTTCGAGACCCAGTACTTC.

CDR3 coding DNA: TGTGCCATCAGGGGAGACAGGACCACTGAAGCTTTCTTT. Translated, it gives CAIRGDRTTEAFF. This chain links TRBV10-3 with TRBJ1-1, with D maybe TRBD1 (6 bases). The CDR3 is 13 residues long. The V end was cut by 6 bases, the J end by 4 bases, with 12 bases between. Germline lookup yields CDR1 ENHRY and CDR2 SYGVKD.

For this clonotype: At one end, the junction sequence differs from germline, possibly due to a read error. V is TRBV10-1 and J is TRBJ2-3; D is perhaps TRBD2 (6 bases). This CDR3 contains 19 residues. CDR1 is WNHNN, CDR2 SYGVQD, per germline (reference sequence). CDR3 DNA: TGTGCCAGCAGTTCACCCGCGGCGTTTAGCGCGGGGACCACAGATACGCGGTATTTT. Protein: CASSSPAAFSAGTTDTRYF.

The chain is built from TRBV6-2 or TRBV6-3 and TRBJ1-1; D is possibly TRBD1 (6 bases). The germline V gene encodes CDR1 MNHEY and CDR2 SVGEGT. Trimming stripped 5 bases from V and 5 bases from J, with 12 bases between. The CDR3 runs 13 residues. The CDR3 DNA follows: TGTGCCAGCAGTGCCCAGGGGTCTACTGAAGCTTTCTTT. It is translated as CASSAQGSTEAFF.

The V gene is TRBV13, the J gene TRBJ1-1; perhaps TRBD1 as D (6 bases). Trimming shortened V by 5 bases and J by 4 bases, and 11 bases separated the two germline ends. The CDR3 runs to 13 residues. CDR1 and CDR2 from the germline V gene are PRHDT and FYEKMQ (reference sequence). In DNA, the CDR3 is TGTGCCAGCAGCCCAAGGGGGGCCACTGAAGCTTTCTTT. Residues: CASSPRGATEAFF.

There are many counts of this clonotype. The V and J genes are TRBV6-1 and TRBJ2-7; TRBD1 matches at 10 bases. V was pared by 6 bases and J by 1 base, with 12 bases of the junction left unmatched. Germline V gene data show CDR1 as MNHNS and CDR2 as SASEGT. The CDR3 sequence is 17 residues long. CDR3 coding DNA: TGTGCCAGCAGAGACCGCAAGGGGACAGGGGTGTCCTACGAGCAGTACTTC. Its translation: CASRDRKGTGVSYEQYF.

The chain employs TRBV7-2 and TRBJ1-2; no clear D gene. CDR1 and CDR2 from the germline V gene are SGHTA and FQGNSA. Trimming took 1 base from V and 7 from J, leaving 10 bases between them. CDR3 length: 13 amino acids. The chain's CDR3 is CASSLGPRIGYTF. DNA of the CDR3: TGTGCCAGCAGCTTAGGGCCGAGGATTGGCTACACCTTC.

The CDR3 sequence is CASSQPGGKNIQYF. The CDR3 DNA is TGTGCCAGCAGTCAACCTGGGGGCAAAAACATTCAGTACTTC. The J gene is TRBJ2-4, the V gene TRBV27; D tentatively fits TRBD1 or TRBD2 (5 bases each). Germline-derived CDR1 and CDR2 are MNHEY and SMNVEV (reference sequence). The CDR3 totals 14 residues. V was shortened by 5 bases and J by 3 bases, with 11 bases between the two germline ends.

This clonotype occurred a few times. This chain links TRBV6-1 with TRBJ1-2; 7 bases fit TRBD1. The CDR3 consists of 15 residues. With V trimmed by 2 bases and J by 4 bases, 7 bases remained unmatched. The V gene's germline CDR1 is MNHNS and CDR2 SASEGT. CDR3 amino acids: CASSELLRTGYGYTF. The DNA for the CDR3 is TGTGCCAGCAGTGAACTTCTACGGACAGGCTATGGCTACACCTTC.

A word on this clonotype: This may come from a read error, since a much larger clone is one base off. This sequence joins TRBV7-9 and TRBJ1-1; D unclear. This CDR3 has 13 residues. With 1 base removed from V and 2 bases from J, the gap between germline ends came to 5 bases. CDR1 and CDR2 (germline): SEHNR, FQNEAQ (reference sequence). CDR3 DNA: TGTGCCAGCAGCTTAGACCATAACACTGAAGCTTTCTTT. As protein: CASSLDHNTEAFF.

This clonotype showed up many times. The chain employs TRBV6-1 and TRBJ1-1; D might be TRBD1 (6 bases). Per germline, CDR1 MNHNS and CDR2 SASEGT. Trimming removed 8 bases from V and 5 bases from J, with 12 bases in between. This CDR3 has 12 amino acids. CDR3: CASGKGGTEAFF. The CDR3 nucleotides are TGTGCCAGCGGAAAGGGGGGAACTGAAGCTTTCTTT.

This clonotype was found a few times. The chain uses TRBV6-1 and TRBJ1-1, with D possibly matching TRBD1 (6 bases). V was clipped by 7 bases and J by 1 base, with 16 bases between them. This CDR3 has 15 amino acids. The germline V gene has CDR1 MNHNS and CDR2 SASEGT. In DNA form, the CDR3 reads TGTGCCAGCACCTTGACAGGTTACCCGAACACTGAAGCTTTCTTT. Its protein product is CASTLTGYPNTEAFF.

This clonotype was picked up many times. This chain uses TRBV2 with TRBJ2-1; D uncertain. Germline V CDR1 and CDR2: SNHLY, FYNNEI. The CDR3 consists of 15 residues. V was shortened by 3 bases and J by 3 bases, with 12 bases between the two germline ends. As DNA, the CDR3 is TGTGCCAGCAGTGATACCAGGAAAATCTACAATGAGCAGTTCTTC. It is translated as CASSDTRKIYNEQFF.

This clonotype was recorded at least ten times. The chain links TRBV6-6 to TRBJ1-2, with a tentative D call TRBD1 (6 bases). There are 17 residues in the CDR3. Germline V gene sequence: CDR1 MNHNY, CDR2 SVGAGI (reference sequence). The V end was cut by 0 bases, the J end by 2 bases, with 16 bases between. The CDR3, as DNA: TGTGCCAGCAGTTACTCGACTGGGGGGGCCGGAAACTATGGCTACACCTTC. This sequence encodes CASSYSTGGAGNYGYTF.

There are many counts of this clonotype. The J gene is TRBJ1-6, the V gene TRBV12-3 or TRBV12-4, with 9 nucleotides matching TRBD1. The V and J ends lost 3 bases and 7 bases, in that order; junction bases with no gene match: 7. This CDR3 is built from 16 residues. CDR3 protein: CASSFAQGQGNSPLHF. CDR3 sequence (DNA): TGTGCCAGCAGTTTCGCCCAGGGACAGGGAAATTCACCCCTCCACTTT.

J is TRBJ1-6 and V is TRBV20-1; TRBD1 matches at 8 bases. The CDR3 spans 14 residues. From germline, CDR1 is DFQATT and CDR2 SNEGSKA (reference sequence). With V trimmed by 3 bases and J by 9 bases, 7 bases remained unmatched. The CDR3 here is CSARTQGARSPLHF. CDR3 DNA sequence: TGCAGTGCTAGGACCCAGGGGGCGCGTTCACCCCTCCACTTT.

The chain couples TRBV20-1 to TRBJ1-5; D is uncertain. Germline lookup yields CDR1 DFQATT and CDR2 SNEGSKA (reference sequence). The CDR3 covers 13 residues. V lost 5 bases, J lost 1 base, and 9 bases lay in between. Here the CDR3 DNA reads TGCAGTGCTTACATGGGCAGCAATCAGCCCCAGCATTTT. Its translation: CSAYMGSNQPQHF.

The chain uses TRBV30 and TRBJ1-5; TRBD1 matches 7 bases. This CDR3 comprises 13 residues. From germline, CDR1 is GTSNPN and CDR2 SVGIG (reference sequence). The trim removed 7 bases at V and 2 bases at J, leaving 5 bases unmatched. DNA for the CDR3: TGTGCCTTTGACAGGGCCGGCAATCAGCCCCAGCATTTT. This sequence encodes CAFDRAGNQPQHF.

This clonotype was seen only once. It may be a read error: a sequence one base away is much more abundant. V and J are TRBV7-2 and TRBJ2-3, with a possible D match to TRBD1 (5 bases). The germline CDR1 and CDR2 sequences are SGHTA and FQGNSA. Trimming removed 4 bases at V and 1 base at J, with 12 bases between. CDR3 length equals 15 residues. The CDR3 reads CASSSGLRGTDTQYF. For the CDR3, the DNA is TGTGCCAGCAGCTCAGGGCTCAGGGGCACAGATACGCAGTATTTT.

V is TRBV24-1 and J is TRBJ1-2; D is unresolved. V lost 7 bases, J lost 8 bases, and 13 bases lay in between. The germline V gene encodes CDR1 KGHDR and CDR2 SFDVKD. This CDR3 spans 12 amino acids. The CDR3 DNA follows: TGTGCCACCAGGGAAAATATTGGCGGCTACACCTTC. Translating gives CATRENIGGYTF.

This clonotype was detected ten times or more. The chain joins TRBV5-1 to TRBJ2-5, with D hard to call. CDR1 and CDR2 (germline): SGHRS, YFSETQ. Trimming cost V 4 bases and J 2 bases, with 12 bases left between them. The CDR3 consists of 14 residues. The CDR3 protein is CASSHEGRQETQYF. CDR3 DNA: TGCGCCAGCAGCCACGAAGGACGGCAAGAGACCCAGTACTTC.

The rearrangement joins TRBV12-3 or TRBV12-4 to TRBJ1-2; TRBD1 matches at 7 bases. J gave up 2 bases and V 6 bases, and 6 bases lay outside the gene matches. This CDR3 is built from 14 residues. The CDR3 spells CASRRGQANYGYTF. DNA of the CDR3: TGTGCCAGCAGGCGAGGACAGGCGAACTATGGCTACACCTTC.

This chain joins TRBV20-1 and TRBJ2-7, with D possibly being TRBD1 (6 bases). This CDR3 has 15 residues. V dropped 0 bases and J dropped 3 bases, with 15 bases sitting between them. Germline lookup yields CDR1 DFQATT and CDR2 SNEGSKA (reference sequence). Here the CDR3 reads CSARDALEGHYEQYF. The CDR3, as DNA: TGCAGTGCTAGAGATGCTCTAGAGGGACACTACGAGCAGTACTTC.

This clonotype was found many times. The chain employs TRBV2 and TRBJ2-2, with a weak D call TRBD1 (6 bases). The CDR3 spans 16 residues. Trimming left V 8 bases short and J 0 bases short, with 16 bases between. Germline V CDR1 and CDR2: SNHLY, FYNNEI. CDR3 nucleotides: TGTGCCAGCTGGGACCACAGGGCTTCGAACACCGGGGAGCTGTTTTTT. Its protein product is CASWDHRASNTGELFF.

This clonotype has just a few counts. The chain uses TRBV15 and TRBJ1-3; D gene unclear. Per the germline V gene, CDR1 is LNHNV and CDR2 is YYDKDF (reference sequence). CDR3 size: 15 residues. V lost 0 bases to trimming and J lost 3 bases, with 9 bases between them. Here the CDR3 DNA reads TGTGCCACCAGCAGAGAAAGATCAGTTGGAAACACCATATATTTT. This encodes CATSRERSVGNTIYF.

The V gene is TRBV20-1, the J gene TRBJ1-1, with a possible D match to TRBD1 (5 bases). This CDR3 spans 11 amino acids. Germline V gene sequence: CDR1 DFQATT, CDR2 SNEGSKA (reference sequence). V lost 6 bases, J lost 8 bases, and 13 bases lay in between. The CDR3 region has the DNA TGCAGTGCGCGCACTTCAGGGGAAGCTTTCTTT. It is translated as CSARTSGEAFF.